Below are 27 T cell receptor beta chains sequenced from a single sample in a study of CD8 T cells in ankylosing spondylitis. TCRdb re-called the 5' RACE reads with MiXCR, one entry per CDR3 protein. This table holds about 350,000 distinct CDR3 sequences, around 20% found once. What was sequenced was blood, either unsorted or a sorted T cell fraction (not recorded which). The origin of the receptors is a male donor with ankylosing spondylitis or in good health (not recorded which).

The V gene is TRBV7-9, the J gene TRBJ2-5; 7 bases are shared with TRBD2. CDR1 is SEHNR, CDR2 FQNEAQ, per germline (reference sequence). The CDR3 length is 13 residues. With V trimmed by 5 bases and J by 4 bases, 4 bases remained unmatched. CDR3 sequence (DNA): TGTGCCAGCAGCCCCGTAGCGGGAGAGACCCAGTACTTC. Protein product: CASSPVAGETQYF.

The table lists this clonotype with a few counts. The chain has TRBV12-3 or TRBV12-4 and TRBJ2-7; 10 positions match TRBD2. With 6 bases clipped from V and 2 bases from J, the junction kept 7 bases outside the gene matches. The CDR3 length is 15 residues. The CDR3 here is CASSFRTSGTYEQYF. CDR3 coding DNA: TGTGCCAGCAGCTTCAGGACTAGCGGTACCTACGAGCAGTACTTC.

The sample holds many counts of this clonotype. The chain links TRBV29-1 to TRBJ2-1, with D maybe TRBD2 (5 bases). The V and J ends lost 7 bases and 5 bases respectively, with 12 bases between them. Germline CDR1 and CDR2: SQVTM and ANQGSEA. The CDR3 covers 12 residues. The CDR3 spells CSDRTGNNEQFF. The CDR3 DNA follows: TGCAGCGACCGGACGGGGAACAATGAGCAGTTCTTC.

By its share, this clonotype is medium-sized. This sequence joins TRBV28 and TRBJ2-1; 13 nucleotides agree with TRBD2. From germline, CDR1 is MDHEN and CDR2 SYDVKM. V lost 6 bases and J lost 7; bases outside the gene matches: 6. The CDR3 loop spans 15 amino acids. The CDR3 loop is CASSPGTSGANEQFF. DNA for the CDR3: TGTGCCAGCAGCCCCGGGACTAGCGGGGCGAATGAGCAGTTCTTC.

Many counts were recorded for this clonotype. The rearrangement links TRBV20-1 to TRBJ2-1, with TRBD2 matching over 7 bases. J was trimmed by 0 bases and V by 6 bases; bases with no gene match: 8. Germline V CDR1 and CDR2: DFQATT, SNEGSKA (reference sequence). The CDR3 spans 15 residues. The CDR3, as DNA: TGCAGTGCCCCCGGGGAGGGGAGCTCCTACAATGAGCAGTTCTTC. Protein product: CSAPGEGSSYNEQFF.

The chain links TRBV14 to TRBJ2-7, with TRBD2 as a possible D gene (6 bases). Trimming cost V 1 base and J 0 bases, with 10 bases left between them. This CDR3 region has 15 residues. Germline CDR1 SGHDN, CDR2 FVKESK. CDR3 sequence (DNA): TGTGCCAGCAGCCAAGCACCGACTAGCTCCTACGAGCAGTACTTC. Its translation is CASSQAPTSSYEQYF.

V is TRBV29-1 and J is TRBJ2-7; the match to TRBD2 covers 7 bases. J lost 0 bases, V lost 6 bases, and 11 bases had no gene match. This CDR3 region has 15 residues. Germline V gene sequence: CDR1 SQVTM, CDR2 ANQGSEA. The CDR3 region has the DNA TGCAGCGTGCTGGGGGGGGATAGGGGCTCCTACGAGCAGTACTTC. This codes for CSVLGGDRGSYEQYF.

This clonotype was picked up a small number of times. The gene calls are TRBV20-1 and TRBJ2-1; a weak D match, TRBD2 (5 bases). This CDR3 has 15 amino acids. Trimming stripped 0 bases from V and 2 bases from J, with 11 bases between. The germline V gene has CDR1 DFQATT and CDR2 SNEGSKA (reference sequence). The CDR3 DNA sequence: TGCAGTGCTAGAGATCGGCCCGGGGCCTACAATGAGCAGTTCTTC. Translated: CSARDRPGAYNEQFF.

V usage is TRBV29-1 and J usage is TRBJ1-2; TRBD1 aligns across 12 bases. CDR1 is SQVTM and CDR2 is ANQGSEA in the germline V gene. Germline trimming cut 6 bases from V and 4 bases from J; bases unmatched to any gene: 9. CDR3 length: 15 residues. The CDR3 DNA reads TGCAGCGTAACCCCCGGGACAGGGGGCCTCTATGGCTACACCTTC. Translating it yields CSVTPGTGGLYGYTF.

In this sample, this clonotype turned up a few times. V is TRBV28 and J is TRBJ2-2, with D uncertain. Trimming pared 8 bases from V and 3 bases from J, leaving 10 bases between. The CDR3 is 13 residues long. Per the germline V gene, CDR1 is MDHEN and CDR2 is SYDVKM. The CDR3 reads CASFTWDTGELFF. The CDR3 DNA is TGTGCCAGCTTTACGTGGGACACCGGGGAGCTGTTTTTT.

The rearrangement joins TRBV9 to TRBJ2-1; TRBD2 matches at 7 bases. CDR3 size: 16 residues. V trimming: 3 bases; J trimming: 4 bases; junction bases outside the gene matches: 10. Germline V lookup: CDR1 SGDLS, CDR2 YYNGEE. CDR3 sequence (DNA): TGTGCCAGCAGCGCCCTAACTAGCGTGGGGTACAATGAGCAGTTCTTC. It yields the protein CASSALTSVGYNEQFF.

This sequence joins TRBV30 and TRBJ1-3; D gene unclear. Germline CDR1 reads GTSNPN; CDR2 reads SVGIG (reference sequence). Trimming removed 3 bases from V and 0 bases from J, with 9 bases in between. The CDR3 covers 14 residues. CDR3 in amino acids: CAWRSVGSGNTIYF. CDR3 sequence (DNA): TGTGCCTGGAGATCGGTGGGCTCTGGAAACACCATATATTTT.

This chain links TRBV12-3 or TRBV12-4 with TRBJ2-1, with a weak D call TRBD1 (6 bases). Trimming cost V 5 bases and J 6 bases, with 14 bases left between them. This CDR3 has 14 residues. CDR3 in amino acids: CASSQSGAINEQFF. The CDR3, as DNA: TGTGCCAGCAGTCAATCAGGGGCGATCAATGAGCAGTTCTTC.

The chain couples TRBV15 to TRBJ2-7; D not certain. Deletions cut 0 bases from V and 2 bases from J, with 8 bases between. This CDR3 is 14 amino acids long. Germline CDR1 LNHNV, CDR2 YYDKDF (reference sequence). CDR3 nucleotides: TGTGCCACCAGCAGAGATTCAGGACCCTACGAGCAGTACTTC. Translation: CATSRDSGPYEQYF.

In this sample, this clonotype turned up a few times. This chain joins TRBV29-1 and TRBJ1-1; tentatively, D is TRBD1 (6 bases). This CDR3 region has 13 residues. The V and J ends lost 7 bases and 5 bases respectively, with 17 bases between them. Germline V gene sequence: CDR1 SQVTM, CDR2 ANQGSEA. The CDR3: CSAWTTGSTEAFF. The DNA of the CDR3 is TGCAGCGCTTGGACGACAGGAAGTACTGAAGCTTTCTTT.

The rearrangement links TRBV6-6 to TRBJ2-7; possibly TRBD1 for D (5 bases). Trimming stripped 3 bases from V and 3 bases from J, with 9 bases between. The CDR3 is 13 residues long. Germline V CDR1 and CDR2: MNHNY, SVGAGI (reference sequence). The CDR3 loop reads CASSYDSYYEQYF. In DNA, the CDR3 is TGTGCCAGCAGTTATGACAGCTACTACGAGCAGTACTTC.

The V gene is TRBV12-3 or TRBV12-4, the J gene TRBJ2-1; no clear D gene. The CDR3 loop spans 14 amino acids. Trimming pared 5 bases from V and 4 bases from J, leaving 12 bases between. CDR3 DNA sequence: TGTGCCAGCAGTCCCCTCATAGTATACAATGAGCAGTTCTTC. Amino acid sequence: CASSPLIVYNEQFF.

This clonotype was picked up many times. The rearrangement joins TRBV11-2 to TRBJ2-7, with a possible D match to TRBD1 (5 bases). V was clipped by 0 bases and J by 5 bases, with 23 bases between them. The CDR3 spans 18 residues. Germline V lookup: CDR1 SGHAT, CDR2 FQNNGV. This CDR3 reads CASSLEGAGPRGFDEQYF. The CDR3 bases are TGTGCCAGCAGCTTAGAAGGGGCCGGGCCGCGTGGGTTTGACGAGCAGTACTTC.

The chain uses TRBV7-3 and TRBJ2-7; D not resolved. Germline V gene data show CDR1 as SGHTA and CDR2 as FQGTGA. V was pared by 5 bases and J by 6 bases, with 17 bases between. The CDR3 is 14 residues long. CDR3 DNA: TGTGCCAGCAGCCCATCCGGGCCCCCCGGCGAGCAGTACTTC. As protein: CASSPSGPPGEQYF.

The CDR3 nucleotides read TGTGCCAGCAGCCCCGGGACAGGGCTGGATGAGCAGTTCTTC. Its translation: CASSPGTGLDEQFF. This sequence joins TRBV2 and TRBJ2-1, with 9 bases lining up with TRBD1. This CDR3 spans 14 amino acids. V shed 6 bases, J shed 8 bases, and the junction held 8 bases outside the gene matches. Germline values: CDR1 SNHLY, CDR2 FYNNEI.

The CDR3 DNA reads TGTGCCAGCAGTCCCCCGTTAGGGAACACTGAAGCTTTCTTT. Its protein product is CASSPPLGNTEAFF. This sequence joins TRBV12-3 or TRBV12-4 and TRBJ1-1; D unresolved. V was cut by 5 bases and J by 1 base, with 11 bases left in between. This CDR3 spans 14 amino acids.

This clonotype was seen only a few times. The V and J genes are TRBV29-1 and TRBJ2-1, with a weak D call TRBD1 (6 bases). Germline CDR1 SQVTM, CDR2 ANQGSEA. The CDR3 has 14 residues. Trimming cost V 2 bases and J 0 bases, with 8 bases left between them. CDR3 residues: CSVERQDSYNEQFF. The DNA for the CDR3 is TGCAGCGTTGAAAGACAGGACTCCTACAATGAGCAGTTCTTC.

This clonotype showed up many times. This chain joins TRBV28 and TRBJ2-7, with 7 bases fitting TRBD2. Germline values: CDR1 MDHEN, CDR2 SYDVKM. Trimming cost V 3 bases and J 3 bases; bases outside gene matches: 2. This CDR3 is built from 13 residues. CDR3 residues: CASSFAGDYEQYF. CDR3 coding DNA: TGTGCCAGCAGTTTCGCGGGGGACTACGAGCAGTACTTC.

The V call is TRBV29-1, the J call TRBJ1-2; the D gene is possibly TRBD1 (6 bases). Germline CDR1 reads SQVTM; CDR2 reads ANQGSEA. Trimming took 4 bases from V and 7 from J, leaving 22 bases between them. This CDR3 spans 15 amino acids. CDR3 DNA sequence: TGCAGCGTTGGCGATACAGGGCAACCAAGGGGTGGCTACACCTTC. It yields the protein CSVGDTGQPRGGYTF.

This chain connects TRBV5-1 to TRBJ2-1, with a weak D call TRBD2 (7 bases). Germline values: CDR1 SGHRS, CDR2 YFSETQ. The germline V and J ends were trimmed by 4 bases and 15 bases, with 17 bases remaining between them. This CDR3 is 12 amino acids long. The CDR3 sequence is CASSLGGAVRFF. CDR3 nucleotides: TGCGCCAGCAGCCTAGGGGGGGCAGTCCGGTTCTTC. Supplemented by reference TRBV5-1 and TRBJ2-1, the full variable domain reads KAGVTQTPRYLIKTRGQQVTLSCSPISGHRSVSWYQQTPGQGLQFLFEYFSETQRNKGNFPGRFSGRQFSNSRSEMNVSTLELGDSALYLCASSLGGAVRFFGPGTRLTVL.

The chain couples TRBV11-2 to TRBJ2-7; D gene unclear. Germline CDR1 is SGHAT and CDR2 is FQNNGV. This CDR3 is 14 amino acids long. V lost 5 bases and J 6 bases, leaving 17 bases between the germline ends. CDR3 amino acids: CASSDPVGLREQYF. As DNA, the CDR3 is TGTGCCAGCAGCGATCCGGTAGGGTTACGCGAGCAGTACTTC.

This clonotype was observed many times. Here the CDR3 DNA reads TGTGCCAGCAGCGAACAGAGCGCTGGCTATGGCTACACCTTC. Its translation is CASSEQSAGYGYTF. This chain links TRBV6-4 with TRBJ1-2; D not certain. CDR1 and CDR2 (germline): MRHNA, SNTAGT. V lost 6 bases to trimming and J lost 4 bases, with 15 bases between them. This CDR3 is built from 14 residues.